This is a list of T cell receptor beta chains from one sample in a study of shared clonotypes between healthy human individuals. Assay: immunoSEQ multiplex PCR; the TCRdb copy retains only in-frame clones and omits some. The sample shows approximately 2,300,000 clones, just under 95% of them seen only once. The specimen was naive CD4+ T cells from PBMCs. The receptors originated from a man aged 18 to 29 in good health. Some clones in this sample may be carry-over from other donors' samples. CDR3s include the opening cysteine and the closing phenylalanine or tryptophan. The D gene is left open where the match is weak. Not all rows give a size; the values are once, few, many and, for expanded clones, a class.

DNA	CDR3	D	size	V	J
TGCAGTGCCGCGGAAAAACTGTTTTTT	CSAAEKLFF	NA	NA	TRBV20-1	TRBJ1-4
TGTGCCAGCAGTTCCCTACAGGGATATGCCGGGGAGCTGTTTTTT	CASSSLQGYAGELFF	NA	NA	TRBV28	TRBJ2-2
TGTGCCAGTAGACCACACGGAGGCCTTGGGAGGAATCAGCCCCAGCATTTT	CASRPHGGLGRNQPQHF	NA	NA	TRBV19	TRBJ1-5
TGTGCCAGCAGTTTTTACGGGAGGGACACAGATACGCAGTATTTT	CASSFYGRDTDTQYF	TRBD2	NA	TRBV28	TRBJ2-3
TGTGCCACACCGACAGGAACCTTCTATGGCTACACCTTC	CATPTGTFYGYTF	NA	NA	TRBV6-1	TRBJ1-2
TGCAGCGTGCGGGGGAACAGGTTTAACGCTGGCTACACCTTC	CSVRGNRFNAGYTF	NA	NA	TRBV29-1	TRBJ1-2
TGTGCCAGCAGCTTATCCCCAGGGGCGGCCACTGAAGCTTTCTTT	CASSLSPGAATEAFF	NA	NA	TRBV7-3	TRBJ1-1
TGTGCCAGCAGCTTACCCACAGGGGGCATAGGGCTGGACACTGAAGCTTTCTTT	CASSLPTGGIGLDTEAFF	TRBD1	NA	TRBV7-9	TRBJ1-1
TGTGCCAGCAGTTTATCTTTAGGCACTGAAGCTTTCTTT	CASSLSLGTEAFF	NA	few	TRBV27	TRBJ1-1
TGTGCCAGCAGTTTATCAGGGCGGGACGAGCAGTACTTC	CASSLSGRDEQYF	NA	NA	TRBV28	TRBJ2-7
TGTGCCAGCAGCCAAGCGAATAGCGGAATATCCTACGAGCAGTACTTC	CASSQANSGISYEQYF	NA	once	TRBV4-2	TRBJ2-7
TGTGCTACGGGACAGACTAGCACCTACAATGAGCAGTTCTTC	CATGQTSTYNEQFF	NA	NA	TRBV19	TRBJ2-1
TGCGCCAGCAGGCCAACTAGCGGGAGTAATGAGCAGTTCTTC	CASRPTSGSNEQFF	TRBD2	NA	TRBV4-3	TRBJ2-1
TGTGCCAGCAGCCCGGCGATAGCGGGAGCTGGGGCCAACGTCCTGACTTTC	CASSPAIAGAGANVLTF	TRBD2	NA	TRBV5-6	TRBJ2-6
TGTGCCAGCAGCTCACGTACCCTCTCCTACGAGCAGTACTTC	CASSSRTLSYEQYF	NA	NA	TRBV7-2	TRBJ2-7
TGCGCCAGCAGCTTTGGACTAGCGGGAGGGTTGTCGGATACGCAGTATTTT	CASSFGLAGGLSDTQYF	TRBD2	NA	TRBV5-1	TRBJ2-3
TGTGCCAGCAGCCGGGACTGGACCCAAGAGACCCAGTACTTC	CASSRDWTQETQYF	NA	NA	TRBV2	TRBJ2-5
TGTGCCAGCAGCGTCGTAGGACAGGGCCCAGATACGCAGTATTTT	CASSVVGQGPDTQYF	TRBD1	NA	TRBV9	TRBJ2-3
TGTGCCAGCAGCGGCGAAGTCCAAAGACAGGGGTGGGTTGTCCCCTACAATGAGCAGTTCTTC	CASSGEVQRQGWVVPYNEQFF	NA	once	TRBV21-1	TRBJ2-1
TGTGCCAGCAGTCCATCCCGGGCCCCCCGGGCCGAGCAGTACTTC	CASSPSRAPRAEQYF	NA	NA	TRBV28	TRBJ2-7
TGCGCCAGCAGCCATAATTCCTACGAGCAGTACTTC	CASSHNSYEQYF	NA	NA	TRBV23-1	TRBJ2-7
TGTGCCAGCACCCCTAGCGGGATCAGGGAGACCCAGTACTTC	CASTPSGIRETQYF	TRBD2	NA	TRBV28	TRBJ2-5
TGTGCCAGCAGCTTAGCGTTCGGAGGGATACAGGCCTACGAGCAGTACTTC	CASSLAFGGIQAYEQYF	NA	NA	TRBV11-1	TRBJ2-7
TGTGCCAGCAGCTTAGGCGGGCCCACAGATACGCAGTATTTT	CASSLGGPTDTQYF	NA	NA	TRBV11-3	TRBJ2-3
TGTGCCAGCAGTGAAAGGGGGGCACTCATGAACACTGAAGCTTTCTTT	CASSERGALMNTEAFF	NA	NA	TRBV2	TRBJ1-1
TGTGCCTGGAGGCTTCAGGGAGCCCAAGAGACCCAGTACTTC	CAWRLQGAQETQYF	NA	NA	TRBV30	TRBJ2-5
TGTGCCAGCGGGCGCGACAGGGGCAATCAGCCCCAGCATTTT	CASGRDRGNQPQHF	TRBD1	NA	TRBV28	TRBJ1-5
TGTGCCAGCAGCTTACGGGGCCGGAGCTCCTACAATGAGCAGTTCTTC	CASSLRGRSSYNEQFF	NA	NA	TRBV7-3	TRBJ2-1
TGTGCCAGCAGCAAATGTGCGGGAGAGTCCACAGATACGCAGTATTTT	CASSKCAGESTDTQYF	NA	NA	TRBV21-1	TRBJ2-3
TGTGCCAGCAGCTTAGGTGTGGGCAGAGTCTACAATGAGCAGTTCTTC	CASSLGVGRVYNEQFF	NA	NA	TRBV7-9	TRBJ2-1
TGTGCCAGCAGCCTTAGCGGGAGCTCCTACGAGCAGTACTTC	CASSLSGSSYEQYF	TRBD2	NA	TRBV7-3	TRBJ2-7
TGTGCCAGCAGCTTTCGACGGACAGGAGAATACGAGCAGTACTTC	CASSFRRTGEYEQYF	TRBD1	NA	TRBV11-2	TRBJ2-7
TGTGCCAGCAATCCGGGACAGGGGAACACCGGGGAGCTGTTTTTT	CASNPGQGNTGELFF	TRBD1	NA	TRBV9	TRBJ2-2
TGCGCCAGCAGCCAAGGTAATTCCTACAATGAGCAGTTCTTC	CASSQGNSYNEQFF	NA	NA	TRBV4-1	TRBJ2-1
TGTGCCAGCAGACCTGGGACTAGCGGGAGGCCTTTAGCAGGGGAGACCCAGTACTTC	CASRPGTSGRPLAGETQYF	TRBD2	NA	TRBV7-9	TRBJ2-5
TGTGCCAGTCAGGTCTCACAGGGGCTGAGCGAGCAGTACTTC	CASQVSQGLSEQYF	TRBD1	NA	TRBV6-5	TRBJ2-7
TGCGCCAGCACCCCGGCGGGGAACTATGGCTACACCTTC	CASTPAGNYGYTF	NA	NA	TRBV5-1	TRBJ1-2
TGCGCCAGCAGCCGCGACAGGACTAATGAAAAACTGTTTTTT	CASSRDRTNEKLFF	NA	NA	TRBV4-1	TRBJ1-4
TGTGCCAGCCCCCCCTCAGGGACCGGCACTGAAGCTTTCTTT	CASPPSGTGTEAFF	NA	NA	TRBV28	TRBJ1-1
TGTGCCAGCAGCTTGGGTACCCTCGTCGGCTATGGCTACACCTTC	CASSLGTLVGYGYTF	NA	NA	TRBV5-4	TRBJ1-2
TGTGCCAGCAGCCCCAGGTTGGGGTTAGGAAACACCATATATTTT	CASSPRLGLGNTIYF	NA	NA	TRBV27	TRBJ1-3